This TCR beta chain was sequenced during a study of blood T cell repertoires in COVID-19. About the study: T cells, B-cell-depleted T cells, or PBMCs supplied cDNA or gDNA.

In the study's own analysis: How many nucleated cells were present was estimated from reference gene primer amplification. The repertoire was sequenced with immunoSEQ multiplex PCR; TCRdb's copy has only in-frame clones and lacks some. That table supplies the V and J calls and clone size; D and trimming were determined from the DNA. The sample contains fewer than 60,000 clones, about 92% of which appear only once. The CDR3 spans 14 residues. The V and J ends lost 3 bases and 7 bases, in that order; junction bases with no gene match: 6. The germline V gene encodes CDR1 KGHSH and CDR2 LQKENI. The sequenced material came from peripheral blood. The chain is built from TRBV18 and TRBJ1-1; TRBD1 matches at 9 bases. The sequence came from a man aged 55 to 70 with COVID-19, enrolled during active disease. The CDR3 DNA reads TGTGCCAGCTCACCGGGGACAGGGAGAGGTGAAGCTTTCTTT. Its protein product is CASSPGTGRGEAFF.